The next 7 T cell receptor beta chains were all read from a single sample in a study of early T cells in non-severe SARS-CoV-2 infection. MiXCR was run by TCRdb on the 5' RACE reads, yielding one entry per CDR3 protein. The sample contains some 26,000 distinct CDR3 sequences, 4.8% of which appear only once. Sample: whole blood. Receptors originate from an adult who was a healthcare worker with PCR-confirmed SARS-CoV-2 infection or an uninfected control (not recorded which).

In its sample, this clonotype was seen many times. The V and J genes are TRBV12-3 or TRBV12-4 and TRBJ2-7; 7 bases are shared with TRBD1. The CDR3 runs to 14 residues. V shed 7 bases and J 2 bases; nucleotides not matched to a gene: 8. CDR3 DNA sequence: TGTGCCAGCACCTTAGGGACAGCGGCCTACGAGCAGTACTTC. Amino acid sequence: CASTLGTAAYEQYF.

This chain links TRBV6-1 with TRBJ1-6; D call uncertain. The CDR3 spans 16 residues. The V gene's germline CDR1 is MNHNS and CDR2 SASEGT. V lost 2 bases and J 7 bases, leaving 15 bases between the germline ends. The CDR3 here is CASSERGRAPNSPLHF. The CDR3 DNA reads TGTGCCAGCAGTGAACGCGGGCGTGCCCCGAATTCACCCCTCCACTTT.

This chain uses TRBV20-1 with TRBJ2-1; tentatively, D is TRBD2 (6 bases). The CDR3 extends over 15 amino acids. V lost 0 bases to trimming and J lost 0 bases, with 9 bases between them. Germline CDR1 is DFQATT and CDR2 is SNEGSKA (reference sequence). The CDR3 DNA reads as TGCAGTGCTAGAGACTACGGGGGCTCCTACAATGAGCAGTTCTTC. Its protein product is CSARDYGGSYNEQFF.

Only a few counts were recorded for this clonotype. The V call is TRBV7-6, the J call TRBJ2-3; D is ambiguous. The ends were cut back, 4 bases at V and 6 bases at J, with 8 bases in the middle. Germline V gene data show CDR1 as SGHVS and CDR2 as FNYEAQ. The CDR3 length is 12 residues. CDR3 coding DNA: TGTGCCAGCAGCTCGGACGGGGATACGCAGTATTTT. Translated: CASSSDGDTQYF.

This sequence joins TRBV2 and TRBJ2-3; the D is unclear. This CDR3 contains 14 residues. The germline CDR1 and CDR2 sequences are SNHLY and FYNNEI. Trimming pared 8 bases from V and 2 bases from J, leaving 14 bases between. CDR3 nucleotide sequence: TGTGCCAGCGCACTTCAGGTTGACACAGATACGCAGTATTTT. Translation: CASALQVDTDTQYF.

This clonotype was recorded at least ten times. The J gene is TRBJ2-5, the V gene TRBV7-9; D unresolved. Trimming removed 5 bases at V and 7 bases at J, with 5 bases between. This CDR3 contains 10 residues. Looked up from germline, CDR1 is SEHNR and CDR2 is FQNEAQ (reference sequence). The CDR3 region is CASSEVTQYF. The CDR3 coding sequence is TGTGCCAGCAGCGAGGTGACCCAGTACTTC.

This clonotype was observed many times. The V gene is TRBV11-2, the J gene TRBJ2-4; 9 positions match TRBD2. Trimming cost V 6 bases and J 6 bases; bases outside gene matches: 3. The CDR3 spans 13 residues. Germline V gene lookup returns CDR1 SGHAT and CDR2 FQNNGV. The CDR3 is CASRSAGGNIQYF. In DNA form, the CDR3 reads TGTGCCAGCAGGTCAGCGGGAGGAAACATTCAGTACTTC. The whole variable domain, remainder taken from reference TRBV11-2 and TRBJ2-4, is EAGVAQSPRYKIIEKRQSVAFWCNPISGHATLYWYQQILGQGPKLLIQFQNNGVVDDSQLPKDRFSAERLKGVDSTLKIQPAKLEDSAVYLCASRSAGGNIQYFGAGTRLSVL.